This T cell receptor (beta chain) appears in the sequencing data of a study of regulatory T cells in long-lasting Graves disease. Regarding the study as a whole: It is possible that accuracy was reduced by the small size of the sample. Persistent patients had a count of shared public clonotypes (more than 2,500) that exceeded that of new patients (around 960).

V was shortened by 3 bases and J by 5 bases, with 13 bases between the two germline ends. Per germline, CDR1 MNHGY and CDR2 SVAAGI. CDR3 length equals 14 residues. A note on this clonotype: Its antigen is not identified.

Assembly of TCR beta libraries relied on iRepertoire HTBI primers together with Arm-PCR of CDR3 regions. TCRdb redid the calling of the multiplex PCR reads with MiXCR, one entry per CDR3 protein. The table shows under 700,000 distinct CDR3 sequences, with about 16% occurring only once. Time point denoted: newly diagnosed GD, antithyroid drugs for less than 3 months. Isolated PBMC RNA provided the starting material for the TCR library. This sample was also put to use in a study of T cells in Graves' hyperthyroidism and ophthalmopathy.

The origin of this receptor is a middle-aged woman with Graves disease. The specimen comprised peripheral blood mononuclear cells (PBMCs), sampled at new diagnosis, from a patient treated with antithyroid drugs. V is TRBV6-9 and J is TRBJ1-2; tentative D call: TRBD1 (6 bases). CDR3 sequence: CASSYNTGMYGYTF. In DNA, the CDR3 is TGTGCCAGCAGTTACAATACAGGGATGTATGGCTACACCTTC.